In its sample, the clone carrying this TCR beta chain was seen many times. The target antigen is unknown. The entry originates in a study of T cells in Graves' hyperthyroidism and ophthalmopathy. Study-level results: The model foresaw ophthalmopathy a median roughly 6 months prior to onset.

Germline CDR1 and CDR2: MNHNS and SASEGT. Trimming shortened V by 6 bases and J by 6 bases, and 12 bases separated the two germline ends. The CDR3 totals 12 residues. There were TCR beta CDR3 regions amplified from RNA transcripts. The study used the HTBI primer set for a first-round RT-PCR of the TCR CDR3. Each CDR3 protein gets one entry after TCRdb re-called the multiplex PCR reads with MiXCR. The repertoire includes about 200,000 distinct CDR3 sequences, around 18% of them detected once, and roughly 44% sits in the top ten. The specimen sequenced was blood. The chain joins TRBV6-1 to TRBJ2-7; D is unresolved. The TCR originated in a man aged 35 to 55 with Graves' hyperthyroidism. The CDR3 region is CASSLRVREQYF. As DNA, the CDR3 is TGTGCCAGCAGCCTACGGGTCCGCGAGCAGTACTTC.